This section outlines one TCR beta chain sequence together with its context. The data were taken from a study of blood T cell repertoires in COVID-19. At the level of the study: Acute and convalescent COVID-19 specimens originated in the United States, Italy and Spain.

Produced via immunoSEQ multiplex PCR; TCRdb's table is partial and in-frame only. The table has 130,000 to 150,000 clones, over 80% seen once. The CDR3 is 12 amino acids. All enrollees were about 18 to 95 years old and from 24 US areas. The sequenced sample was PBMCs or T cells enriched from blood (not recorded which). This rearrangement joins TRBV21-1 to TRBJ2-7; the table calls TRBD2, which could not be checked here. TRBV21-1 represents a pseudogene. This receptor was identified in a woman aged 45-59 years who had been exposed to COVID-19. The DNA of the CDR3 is TGTGCCAGCAGCCCGGGGACCTACGAGCAGTACTTC. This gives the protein CASSPGTYEQYF.